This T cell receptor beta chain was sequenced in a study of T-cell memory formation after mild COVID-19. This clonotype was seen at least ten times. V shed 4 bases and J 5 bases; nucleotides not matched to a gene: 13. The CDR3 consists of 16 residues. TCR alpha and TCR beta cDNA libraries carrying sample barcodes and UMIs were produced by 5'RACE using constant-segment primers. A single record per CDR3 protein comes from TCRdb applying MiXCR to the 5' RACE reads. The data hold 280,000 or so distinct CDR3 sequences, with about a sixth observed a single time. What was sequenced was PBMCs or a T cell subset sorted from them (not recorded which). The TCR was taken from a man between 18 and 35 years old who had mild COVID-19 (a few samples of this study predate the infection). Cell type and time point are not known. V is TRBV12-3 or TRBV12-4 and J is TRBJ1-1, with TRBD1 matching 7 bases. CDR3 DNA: TGTGCCAGCAGTTCCGGGACAGACATTAAGGGGACTGAAGCTTTCTTT. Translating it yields CASSSGTDIKGTEAFF.